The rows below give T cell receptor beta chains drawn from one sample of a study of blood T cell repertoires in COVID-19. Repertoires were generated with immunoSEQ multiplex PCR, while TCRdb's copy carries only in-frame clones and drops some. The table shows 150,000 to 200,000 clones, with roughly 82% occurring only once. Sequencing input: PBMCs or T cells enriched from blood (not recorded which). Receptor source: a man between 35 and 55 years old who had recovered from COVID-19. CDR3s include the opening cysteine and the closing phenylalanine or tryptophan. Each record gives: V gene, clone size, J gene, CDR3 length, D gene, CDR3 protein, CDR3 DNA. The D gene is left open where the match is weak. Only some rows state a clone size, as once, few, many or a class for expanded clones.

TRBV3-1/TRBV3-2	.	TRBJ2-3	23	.	CASSQDLKNEGGAFLPNTDTQYF	TGTGCCAGCAGCCAAGATCTAAAAAATGAAGGCGGCGCGTTCCTACCTAACACAGATACGCAGTATTTT
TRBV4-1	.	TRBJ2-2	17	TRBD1	CASSQGGTGGLAGELFF	TGCGCCAGCAGCCAAGGAGGGACAGGGGGCCTGGCCGGGGAGCTGTTTTTT
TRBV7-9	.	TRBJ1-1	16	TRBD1	CASSLIQGRADTEAFF	TGTGCCAGCAGCTTAATACAGGGGCGGGCGGACACTGAAGCTTTCTTT
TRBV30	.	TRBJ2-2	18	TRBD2	CAWSVSPWREGRTGELFF	TGTGCCTGGAGTGTAAGCCCCTGGAGGGAGGGTCGGACCGGGGAGCTGTTTTTT
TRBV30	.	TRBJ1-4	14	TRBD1	CAWERQGLNEKLFF	TGTGCCTGGGAACGACAGGGATTAAATGAAAAACTGTTTTTT
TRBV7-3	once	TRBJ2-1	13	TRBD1	CASSLVLQGARVF	TGTGCCAGCAGCTTAGTCTTGCAGGGGGCAAGGGTCTTC
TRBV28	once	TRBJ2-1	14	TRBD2	CASKLIAGGAEQFF	TGTGCCAGTAAATTAATAGCGGGAGGTGCTGAGCAGTTCTTC
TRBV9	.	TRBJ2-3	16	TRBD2	CASSVGGAGGVDTQYF	TGTGCCAGCAGCGTAGGAGGGGCGGGAGGGGTGGATACGCAGTATTTT
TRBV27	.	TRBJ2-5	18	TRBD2	CASSLRGFGSGVQETQYF	TGTGCCAGCAGCTTGCGGGGGTTTGGTAGCGGGGTCCAAGAGACCCAGTACTTC
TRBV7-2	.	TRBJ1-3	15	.	CASSLGGQRGNTIYF	TGTGCCAGCAGCTTAGGTGGGCAACGTGGAAACACCATATATTTT
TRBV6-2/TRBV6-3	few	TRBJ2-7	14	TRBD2	CASSRHLAAYEQYF	TGTGCCAGCAGTCGACACCTAGCGGCCTACGAGCAGTACTTC
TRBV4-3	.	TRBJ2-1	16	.	CASSQSAVRGLNEQFF	TGCGCCAGCAGCCAGTCGGCGGTTCGAGGCCTAAATGAGCAGTTCTTC
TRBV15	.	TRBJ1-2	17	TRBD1	CATAESQTGQDNYGYTF	TGTGCCACCGCGGAGAGCCAAACTGGACAGGATAACTATGGCTACACCTTC
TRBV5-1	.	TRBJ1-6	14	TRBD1	CASSTGTGPSPLHF	TGCGCCAGCTCAACCGGGACAGGGCCCTCACCCCTCCACTTT
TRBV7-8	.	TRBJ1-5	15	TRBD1	CASSLADRAYQPQHF	TGTGCCAGCAGCTTAGCGGACAGGGCATATCAGCCCCAGCATTTT
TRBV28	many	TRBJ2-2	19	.	CASSLSSWDSRLNTGELFF	TGTGCCAGCAGCCTATCCTCGTGGGACTCAAGGCTGAACACCGGGGAGCTGTTTTTT